The 7 T cell receptor beta chains in this list originate from one sample, sequenced in a study of shared clonotypes between healthy human individuals. The method was immunoSEQ multiplex PCR; TCRdb's version includes in-frame clones alone and lacks a portion of them. The sample lists 550,000 to 700,000 clones; around three quarters were seen once. Sequenced input: memory CD4+ T cells sorted from blood. Documented subset: CD45RA-negative fraction. All receptors come from a woman aged 25 to 39 in good health.

This rearrangement joins TRBV27 to TRBJ2-7, with 9 bases aligning to TRBD1. The CDR3 loop spans 15 amino acids. The germline CDR1 and CDR2 sequences are MNHEY and SMNVEV (reference sequence). The J segment lost 2 bases and the V segment lost 4 bases, leaving 6 bases of the junction unmatched. In DNA, the CDR3 is TGTGCCAGCAGTTCAACAGGGGGCGTCCCCTACGAGCAGTACTTC. This translates into CASSSTGGVPYEQYF.

The rearrangement uses TRBV28 and TRBJ1-2; D remains unclear. From germline, CDR1 is MDHEN and CDR2 SYDVKM. V lost 4 bases, J lost 5 bases, and 20 bases lay in between. This CDR3 has 16 amino acids. The CDR3 sequence is CASSSLLNLVNYGYTF. In DNA, the CDR3 is TGTGCCAGCAGTTCTCTGCTCAACCTCGTAAATTATGGCTACACCTTC.

This clone was detected many times. The chain links TRBV5-1 to TRBJ2-5, with D tentatively TRBD2 (5 bases). Gene TRBJ2-7 matches the end of the DNA better, so the J call may be wrong. This CDR3 is built from 14 residues. Germline CDR1 is SGHRS and CDR2 is YFSETQ. CDR3 bases: TGCGCCAGCAGCTGGACCGGGGATAATTACGAGCAGTACTTC. Translated: CASSWTGDNYEQYF.

This clone has only a few counts. Other DNA sequences from this sample encode an identical CDR3 as well. J is TRBJ1-1 and V is TRBV7-2; D gene uncertain. Germline loops: CDR1 SGHTA, CDR2 FQGNSA. This CDR3 comprises 13 residues. Trimming shortened V by 5 bases and J by 1 base, and 8 bases separated the two germline ends. The CDR3 protein is CASSLERNTEAFF. The CDR3 region has the DNA TGTGCCAGCAGCCTAGAGCGGAACACTGAAGCTTTCTTT.

The chain links TRBV7-2 to TRBJ2-7; unclear D gene. This CDR3 contains 11 residues. V gave up 2 bases and J gave up 4 bases, with 3 bases separating them. The germline CDR1 and CDR2 sequences are SGHTA and FQGNSA. For the CDR3, the DNA is TGTGCCAGCAGCTTACGATACGAGCAGTACTTC. Translation gives CASSLRYEQYF.

This chain connects TRBV27 to TRBJ2-7; D could derive from TRBD1 or TRBD2 (5 bases each). Germline V CDR1 and CDR2: MNHEY, SMNVEV (reference sequence). Trimming stripped 2 bases from V and 4 bases from J, with 15 bases between. The CDR3 extends over 15 amino acids. The CDR3 loop is CASSLRGSPGYEQYF. In DNA form, the CDR3 reads TGTGCCAGCAGTTTAAGGGGAAGCCCGGGGTACGAGCAGTACTTC.

This chain uses TRBV28 with TRBJ2-2; TRBD2 matches 8 bases. The CDR3 is made up of 17 amino acids. Germline V lookup: CDR1 MDHEN, CDR2 SYDVKM. V lost 3 bases to trimming and J lost 4 bases; unmatched junction nucleotides: 10. CDR3 coding DNA: TGTGCCAGCAGTTTCCCCCCGGGGGGGACTTCCACCGGGGAGCTGTTTTTT. Its protein product is CASSFPPGGTSTGELFF.